This T cell receptor (beta chain) stems from a study of T cell repertoires in cytomegalovirus infection. As for the study in general: Carrying CMV and the relevant HLA type showed in public TCR beta signatures. Study-wide results and limits: Dominating the ex vivo response were TCR beta clonotypes that were CMV-specific and HLA-C-restricted.

With respect to this clonotype: Its specificity is unknown.

Trimming cost V 0 bases and J 2 bases, with 8 bases left between them. Germline V CDR1 and CDR2: SGHDN, FVKESK. This CDR3 has 15 amino acids. Using its own MiXCR run on the reads, TCRdb lists one record per CDR3 protein. This sample has 200,000 to 250,000 distinct CDR3 sequences, with over 9% found just once. This sequence originates from a human donor in good health (CMV status not recorded). Some clones in this sample may be carry-over from other donors' samples. The sequencing sample was made of PBMCs. V gene TRBV14 combines with J gene TRBJ1-3, with D perhaps matching TRBD1 (5 bases). Here the CDR3 DNA reads TGTGCCAGCAGCCAAGATGGCAGGGCTGGAAACACCATATATTTT. Translating it yields CASSQDGRAGNTIYF.